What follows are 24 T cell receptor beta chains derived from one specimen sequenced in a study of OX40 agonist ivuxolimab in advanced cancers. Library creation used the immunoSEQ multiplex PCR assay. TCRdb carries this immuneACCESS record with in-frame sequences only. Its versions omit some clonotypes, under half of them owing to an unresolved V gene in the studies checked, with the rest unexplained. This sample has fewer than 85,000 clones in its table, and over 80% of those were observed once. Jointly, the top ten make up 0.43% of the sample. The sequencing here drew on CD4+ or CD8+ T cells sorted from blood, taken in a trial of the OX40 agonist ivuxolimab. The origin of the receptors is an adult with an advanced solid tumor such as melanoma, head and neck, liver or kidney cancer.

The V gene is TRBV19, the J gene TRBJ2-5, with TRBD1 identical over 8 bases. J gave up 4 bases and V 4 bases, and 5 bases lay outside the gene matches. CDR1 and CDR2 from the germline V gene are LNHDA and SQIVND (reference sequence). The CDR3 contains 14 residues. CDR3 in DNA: TGTGCCAGTAGTACCCAGGGGGCAGGAGAGACCCAGTACTTC. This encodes CASSTQGAGETQYF.

The CDR3 here is CASSALGTPPTDTQYF. The CDR3 bases are TGTGCCAGTAGTGCCCTCGGGACTCCTCCCACAGATACGCAGTATTTT. The chain is built from TRBV19 and TRBJ2-3, with D possibly matching TRBD2 (6 bases). Germline-derived CDR1 and CDR2 are LNHDA and SQIVND (reference sequence). The CDR3 contains 16 residues. With 5 bases removed from V and 2 bases from J, the gap between germline ends came to 17 bases. The variable domain in full, with the rest retrieved from reference TRBV19 and TRBJ2-3, is DGGITQSPKYLFRKEGQNVTLSCEQNLNHDAMYWYRQDPGQGLRLIYYSQIVNDFQKGDIAEGYSVSREKKESFPLTVTSAQKNPTAFYLCASSALGTPPTDTQYFGPGTRLTVL.

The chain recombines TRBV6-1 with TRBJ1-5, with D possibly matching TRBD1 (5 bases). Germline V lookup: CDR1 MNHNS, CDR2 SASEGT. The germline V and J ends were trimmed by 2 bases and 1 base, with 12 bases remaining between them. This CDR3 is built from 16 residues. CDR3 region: CASSESAGISNQPQHF. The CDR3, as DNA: TGTGCCAGCAGTGAATCCGCAGGGATAAGCAATCAGCCCCAGCATTTT.

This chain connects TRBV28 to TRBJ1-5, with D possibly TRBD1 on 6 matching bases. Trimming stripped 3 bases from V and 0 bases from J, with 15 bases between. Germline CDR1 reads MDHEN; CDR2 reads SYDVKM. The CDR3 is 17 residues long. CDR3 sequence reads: CASSLVNRVNSNQPQHF. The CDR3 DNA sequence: TGTGCCAGCAGTTTGGTTAACAGGGTGAATAGCAATCAGCCCCAGCATTTT. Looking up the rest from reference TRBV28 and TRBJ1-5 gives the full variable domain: DVKVTQSSRYLVKRTGEKVFLECVQDMDHENMFWYRQDPGLGLRLIYFSYDVKMKEKGDIPEGYSVSREKKERFSLILESASTNQTSMYLCASSLVNRVNSNQPQHFGDGTRLSIL.

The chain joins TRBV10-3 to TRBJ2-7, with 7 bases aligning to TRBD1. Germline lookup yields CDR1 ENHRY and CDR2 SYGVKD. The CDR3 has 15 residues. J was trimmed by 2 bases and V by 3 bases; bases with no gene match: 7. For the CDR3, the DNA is TGTGCCATCAGTGACCCCGACAGGGTGGCCTACGAGCAGTACTTC. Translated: CAISDPDRVAYEQYF.

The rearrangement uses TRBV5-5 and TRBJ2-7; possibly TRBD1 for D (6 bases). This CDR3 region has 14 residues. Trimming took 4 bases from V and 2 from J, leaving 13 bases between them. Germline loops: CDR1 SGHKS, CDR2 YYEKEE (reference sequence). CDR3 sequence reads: CASSPGDRPYEQYF. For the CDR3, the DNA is TGTGCCAGCAGCCCAGGCGACAGGCCCTACGAGCAGTACTTC.

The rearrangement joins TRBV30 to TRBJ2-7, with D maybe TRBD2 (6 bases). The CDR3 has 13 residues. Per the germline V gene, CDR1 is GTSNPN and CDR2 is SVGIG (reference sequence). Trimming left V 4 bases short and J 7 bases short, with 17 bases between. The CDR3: CAWNSAGAGEQYF. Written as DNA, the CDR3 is TGTGCCTGGAACTCGGCAGGTGCGGGGGAGCAGTACTTC.

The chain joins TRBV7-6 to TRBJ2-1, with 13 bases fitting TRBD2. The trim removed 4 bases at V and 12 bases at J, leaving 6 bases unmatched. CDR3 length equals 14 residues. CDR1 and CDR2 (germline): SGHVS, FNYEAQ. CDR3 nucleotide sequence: TGTGCCAGCAGCTCCGGACTAGCGGGAGCTTTGCAGTTCTTC. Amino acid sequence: CASSSGLAGALQFF. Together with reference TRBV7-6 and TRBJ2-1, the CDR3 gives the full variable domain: GAGVSQSPRYKVTKRGQDVALRCDPISGHVSLYWYRQALGQGPEFLTYFNYEAQQDKSGLPNDRFSAERPEGSISTLTIQRTEQRDSAMYRCASSSGLAGALQFFGPGTRLTVL.

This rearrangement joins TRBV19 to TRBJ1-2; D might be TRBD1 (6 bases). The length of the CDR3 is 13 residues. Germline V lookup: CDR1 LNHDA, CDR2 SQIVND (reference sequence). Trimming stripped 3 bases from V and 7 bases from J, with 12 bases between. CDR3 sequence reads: CASSIRGRTGYTF. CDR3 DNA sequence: TGTGCCAGTAGTATCCGGGGGCGGACTGGCTACACCTTC. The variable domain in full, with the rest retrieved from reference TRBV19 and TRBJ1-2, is DGGITQSPKYLFRKEGQNVTLSCEQNLNHDAMYWYRQDPGQGLRLIYYSQIVNDFQKGDIAEGYSVSREKKESFPLTVTSAQKNPTAFYLCASSIRGRTGYTFGSGTRLTVV.

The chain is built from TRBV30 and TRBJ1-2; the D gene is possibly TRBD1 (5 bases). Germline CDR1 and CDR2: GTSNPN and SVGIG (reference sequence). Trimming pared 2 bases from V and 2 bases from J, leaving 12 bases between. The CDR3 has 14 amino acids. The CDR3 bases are TGTGCCTGGAGTCGGTACGGGGGGAACTATGGCTACACCTTC. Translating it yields CAWSRYGGNYGYTF.

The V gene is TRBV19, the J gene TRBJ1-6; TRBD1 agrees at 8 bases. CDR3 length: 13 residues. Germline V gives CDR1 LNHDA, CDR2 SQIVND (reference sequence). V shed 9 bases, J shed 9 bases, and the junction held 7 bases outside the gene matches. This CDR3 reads CASRQGRGSPLHF. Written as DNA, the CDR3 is TGTGCCAGCCGACAGGGGAGAGGTTCACCCCTCCACTTT. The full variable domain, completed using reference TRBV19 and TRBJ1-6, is DGGITQSPKYLFRKEGQNVTLSCEQNLNHDAMYWYRQDPGQGLRLIYYSQIVNDFQKGDIAEGYSVSREKKESFPLTVTSAQKNPTAFYLCASRQGRGSPLHFGNGTRLTVT.

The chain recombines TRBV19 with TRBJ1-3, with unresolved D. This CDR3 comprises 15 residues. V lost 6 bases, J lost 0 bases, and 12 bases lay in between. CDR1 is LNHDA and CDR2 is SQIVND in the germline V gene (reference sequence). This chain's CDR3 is CASSPSSGSGNTIYF. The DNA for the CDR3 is TGTGCCAGTAGCCCCAGCTCGGGCTCTGGAAACACCATATATTTT. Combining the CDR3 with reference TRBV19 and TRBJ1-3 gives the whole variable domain DGGITQSPKYLFRKEGQNVTLSCEQNLNHDAMYWYRQDPGQGLRLIYYSQIVNDFQKGDIAEGYSVSREKKESFPLTVTSAQKNPTAFYLCASSPSSGSGNTIYFGEGSWLTVV.

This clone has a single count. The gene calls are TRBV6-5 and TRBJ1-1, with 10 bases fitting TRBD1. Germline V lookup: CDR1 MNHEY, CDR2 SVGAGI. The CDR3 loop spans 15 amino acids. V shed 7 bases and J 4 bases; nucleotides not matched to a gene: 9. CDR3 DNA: TGTGCCAGCAAAGATAACCGGGACAGGGGCACTGAAGCTTTCTTT. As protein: CASKDNRDRGTEAFF.

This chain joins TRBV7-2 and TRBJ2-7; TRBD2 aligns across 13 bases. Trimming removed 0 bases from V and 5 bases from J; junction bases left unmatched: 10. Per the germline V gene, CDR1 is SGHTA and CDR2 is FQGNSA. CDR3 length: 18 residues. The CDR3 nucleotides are TGTGCCAGCAGCTTAGCCTCGTTCACTAGCGGGAGGGCCCACGAGCAGTACTTC. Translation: CASSLASFTSGRAHEQYF.

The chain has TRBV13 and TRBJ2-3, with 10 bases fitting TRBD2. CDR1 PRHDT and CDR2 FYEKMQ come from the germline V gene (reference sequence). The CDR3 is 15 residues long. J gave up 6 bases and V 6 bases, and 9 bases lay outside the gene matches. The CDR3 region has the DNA TGTGCCAGCAGTCTAAGGGCTAGCGGGAGTGATACGCAGTATTTT. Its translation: CASSLRASGSDTQYF.

CDR3 protein: CASSPGTGEAEAFF. The CDR3 DNA reads as TGTGCCAGCAGTCCCGGGACAGGAGAGGCAGAAGCTTTCTTT. V usage is TRBV28 and J usage is TRBJ1-1; 8 nucleotides align to TRBD1. CDR3 length equals 14 residues. CDR1 and CDR2 (germline): MDHEN, SYDVKM. J was trimmed by 8 bases and V by 5 bases; bases with no gene match: 10.

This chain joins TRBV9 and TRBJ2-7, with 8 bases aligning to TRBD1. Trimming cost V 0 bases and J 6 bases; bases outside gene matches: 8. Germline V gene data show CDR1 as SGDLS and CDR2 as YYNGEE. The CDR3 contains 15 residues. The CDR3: CASSVGGDRNGEQYF. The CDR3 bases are TGTGCCAGCAGCGTAGGGGGGGACAGGAACGGCGAGCAGTACTTC.

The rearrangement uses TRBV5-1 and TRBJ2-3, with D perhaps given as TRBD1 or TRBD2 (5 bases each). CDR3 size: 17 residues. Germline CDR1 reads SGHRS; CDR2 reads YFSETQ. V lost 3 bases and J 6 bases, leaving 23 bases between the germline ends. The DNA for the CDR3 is TGCGCCAGCAGCTCCCTAGGGACGGTCCGCTCTGGGGATACGCAGTATTTT. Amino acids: CASSSLGTVRSGDTQYF.

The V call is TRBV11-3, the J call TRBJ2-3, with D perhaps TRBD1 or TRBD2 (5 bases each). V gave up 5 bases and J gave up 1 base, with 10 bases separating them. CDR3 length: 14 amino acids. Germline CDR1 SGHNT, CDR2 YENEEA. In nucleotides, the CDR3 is TGTGCCAGCAGCCTCCAGGGAGGCACAGATACGCAGTATTTT. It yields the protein CASSLQGGTDTQYF.

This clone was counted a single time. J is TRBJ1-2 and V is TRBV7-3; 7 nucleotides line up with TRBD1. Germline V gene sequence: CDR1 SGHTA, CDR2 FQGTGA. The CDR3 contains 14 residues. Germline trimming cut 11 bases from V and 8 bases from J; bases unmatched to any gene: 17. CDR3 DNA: TGTGCCGCCCAAAATGGCGCAGCACAGGGGGGCTACACCTTC. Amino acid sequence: CAAQNGAAQGGYTF.

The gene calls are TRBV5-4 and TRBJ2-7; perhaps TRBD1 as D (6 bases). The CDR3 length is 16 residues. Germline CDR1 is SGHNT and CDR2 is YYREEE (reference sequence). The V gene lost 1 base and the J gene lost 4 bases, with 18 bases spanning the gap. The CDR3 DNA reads TGTGCCAGCAGCTTGATAGGACAGTTAAAATCTTACGAGCAGTACTTC. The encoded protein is CASSLIGQLKSYEQYF.

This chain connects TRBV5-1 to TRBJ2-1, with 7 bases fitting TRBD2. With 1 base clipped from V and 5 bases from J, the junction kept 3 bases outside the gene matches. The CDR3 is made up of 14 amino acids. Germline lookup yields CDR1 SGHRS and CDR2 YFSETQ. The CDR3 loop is CASSLLAGNNEQFF. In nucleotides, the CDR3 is TGCGCCAGCAGCTTGTTAGCGGGCAACAATGAGCAGTTCTTC.

The CDR3 nucleotides read TGTGCCAGCAGCCTTAGTAGTTCACCCCTCCACTTT. This gives the protein CASSLSSSPLHF. This sequence joins TRBV5-4 and TRBJ1-6; D uncertain. Trimming pared 4 bases from V and 9 bases from J, leaving 8 bases between. Germline V gives CDR1 SGHNT, CDR2 YYREEE (reference sequence). The CDR3 is 12 residues long. Complete variable domain (other parts from reference TRBV5-4 and TRBJ1-6): ETGVTQSPTHLIKTRGQQVTLRCSSQSGHNTVSWYQQALGQGPQFIFQYYREEENGRGNFPPRFSGLQFPNYSSELNVNALELDDSALYLCASSLSSSPLHFGNGTRLTVT.

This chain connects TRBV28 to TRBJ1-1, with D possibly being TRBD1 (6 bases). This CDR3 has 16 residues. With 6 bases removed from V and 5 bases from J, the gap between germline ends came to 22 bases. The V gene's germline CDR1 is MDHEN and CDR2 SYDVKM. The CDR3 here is CASRMGAGDGRTEAFF. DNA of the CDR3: TGTGCCAGCAGAATGGGGGCAGGGGATGGTCGGACTGAAGCTTTCTTT.